The sequence of this T cell receptor beta chain was determined in a study of sequential checkpoint blockade in melanoma. Trimming cost V 5 bases and J 1 base; bases outside gene matches: 2. This CDR3 has 14 residues. Germline values: CDR1 SGHVS, CDR2 FNYEAQ. The treatment is: randomized to nivolumab then ipilimumab (arm A) or the reverse (arm B). Sorted cells were live CD3+CD8+, lacking CD19 and CD56, from PBMCs. Assay used: immunoSEQ multiplex PCR; TCRdb lists only in-frame clones, some missing. The sample lists 15,000 to 20,000 clones, more than 60% occurring once. The starting material was CD8+ T cells sorted from blood (inferred from file names), obtained from a patient given nivolumab and ipilimumab in sequence. The genes are TRBV7-6 and TRBJ2-3; TRBD2 aligns across 8 bases. The sequence was collected from a human donor with melanoma. CDR3 coding DNA: TGTGCCAGCAGCCATAGCGGGGGCACAGATACGCAGTATTTT. Translated, it gives CASSHSGGTDTQYF.